The rows below give T cell receptor beta chains drawn from one sample of a study of T cell responses to AZD1222 COVID-19 vaccine. Only in-frame clones appear in the TCRdb table, and some are missing; sequencing was by immunoSEQ multiplex PCR. Of 110,000 to 150,000 clones in the sample, 85% to 90% were seen once. The sample in question was peripheral blood, obtained on day 0 of AZD1222 vaccination. Every receptor here comes from an adult in good health. The conserved cysteine and the conserved F or W are not part of the CDR3 here. Size is stated for part of the rows, as once, few or many counts, or as a class when the clone is expanded.

>.|TRBJ1-3|TRBV7-9
ASSLGGPSGNTIY
>.|TRBJ2-1|TRBV7-6
ASSLAGGDYNEQF
>.|TRBJ2-7|TRBV27
ASSGSGGNYEQY
>.|TRBJ2-3|TRBV5-1
ASSLPQGTDTQY
>.|TRBJ2-7|TRBV11-2
ASSLVAHLAYEQY
>.|TRBJ2-5|TRBV7-8
ASSLNRPGTQY
>.|TRBJ1-5|TRBV30
AWDTGADQPQH
>.|TRBJ1-1|TRBV15
APGRQLTEAF
>.|TRBJ1-2|TRBV7-9
ASSPDRSYGYT
>.|TRBJ1-5|TRBV4-1
ASSQDQGAAQPQH
>.|TRBJ2-7|TRBV18
ASSQSPPGWWDLAQYEQY
>.|TRBJ2-7|TRBV3-1/TRBV3-2
ASSQVSSYEQY
>.|TRBJ2-7|TRBV27
ASRGTGTIGEQY
>.|TRBJ2-1|TRBV7-2
ASSPWGGLSGEQF
>.|TRBJ1-2|TRBV24-1
ATSDPQDRAYGYT
>.|TRBJ2-1|TRBV5-1
ASSLVGTSGRPGSHNEQF
>.|TRBJ2-5|TRBV10-1
ASRARGQETQY
>.|TRBJ1-5|TRBV28
ASLDRGNQPQH
>.|TRBJ2-2|TRBV4-3
ASSQYARLRPGELF
>once|TRBJ2-3|TRBV19
ASASGMGTDTQY
>few|TRBJ1-1|TRBV6-2/TRBV6-3
ASSTGGGTEAF
>.|TRBJ2-7|TRBV11-2
ASRAGGGIRKQY
>.|TRBJ2-7|TRBV18
ASSSLSYEQY
>.|TRBJ1-5|TRBV6-5
ASSYAEGRWPQH
>.|TRBJ2-5|TRBV21-1
ASSKVRGTSDSGEETQY
>.|TRBJ1-5|TRBV19
ASTLQLRGSPQH
>.|TRBJ1-2|TRBV28
ASSPGLAYGYT
>few|TRBJ2-5|TRBV10-3
AISERGGGETQY
>.|TRBJ1-2|TRBV25-1
ASLQGLYGYT
>.|TRBJ2-5|TRBV20-1
SASMISGSGETQY